The 26 T cell receptor beta chains below were found in one sample sequenced in a study of cytomegalovirus exposure and HLA in healthy donors. PCR employed 60 Vbeta and 13 Jbeta primers. The assay was immunoSEQ multiplex PCR, and TCRdb's table has in-frame clones only and misses some. The sample has 150,000 to 200,000 clones; more than 60% are singletons. Sequencing was done on a sample of PBMCs. Every receptor here comes from a male donor in good health and CMV-seronegative.

V usage is TRBV12-1 and J usage is TRBJ2-7; the table's D call, TRBD2, has no DNA check behind it. TRBV12-1 is labeled a pseudogene. The CDR3 covers 15 residues. As DNA, the CDR3 is TGTGCCAGCAGCTCCGGACTAGCTCCTCCCTACGAGCAGTACTTC. Protein: CASSSGLAPPYEQYF.

The chain links TRBV7-2 to TRBJ2-3; maybe TRBD2 (5 bases). V lost 0 bases to trimming and J lost 5 bases, with 9 bases between them. CDR1 is SGHTA, CDR2 FQGNSA, per germline. This CDR3 is 14 amino acids long. The CDR3 DNA sequence: TGTGCCAGCAGCTTAGCGGAGGTAGGAGATACGCAGTATTTT. Protein product: CASSLAEVGDTQYF.

This chain connects TRBV5-1 to TRBJ2-7; possible D gene TRBD1, 6 bases. Trimming took off 0 bases at V and 3 bases at J, with 7 bases between the two ends. Germline CDR1 and CDR2: SGHRS and YFSETQ. The CDR3 is 13 residues long. The CDR3 spells CASSLGQDYEQYF. The CDR3 DNA reads TGCGCCAGCAGCTTGGGACAGGACTACGAGCAGTACTTC.

This clone appeared once. The genes are TRBV6-5 and TRBJ2-4; D possibly corresponds to TRBD1 (6 bases). The V gene lost 6 bases and the J gene lost 4 bases, with 13 bases spanning the gap. CDR3 length: 14 residues. Germline assignment: CDR1 MNHEY and CDR2 SVGAGI. CDR3 protein: CASSSRDKKNIQYF. CDR3 DNA: TGTGCCAGCAGCTCCCGGGACAAGAAAAACATTCAGTACTTC.

Remarks on this clone: The sample contains more than one DNA sequence encoding this CDR3. This rearrangement joins TRBV5-1 to TRBJ2-3; 12 bases agree with TRBD2. Losses at the gene ends were 2 bases for V and 5 bases for J; bases not matched to a gene: 6. The germline V gene encodes CDR1 SGHRS and CDR2 YFSETQ. The CDR3 runs to 16 residues. CDR3 sequence reads: CASSFGLAGGLDTQYF. The CDR3 coding sequence is TGCGCCAGCAGCTTTGGGCTAGCGGGGGGGTTAGATACGCAGTATTTT.

Note on this clone: Other DNA sequences in this sample translate to the same CDR3. The chain couples TRBV19 to TRBJ1-1; TRBD1 matches at 7 bases. V was clipped by 1 base and J by 1 base; unmatched bases: 3. This CDR3 is 15 amino acids long. From germline, CDR1 is LNHDA and CDR2 SQIVND (reference sequence). The CDR3 region is CASSIGGQRNTEAFF. DNA for the CDR3: TGTGCCAGTAGTATAGGGGGACAGAGGAACACTGAAGCTTTCTTT.

The chain is built from TRBV18 and TRBJ2-3; TRBD1 agrees at 7 bases. CDR3 length equals 15 residues. Germline values: CDR1 KGHSH, CDR2 LQKENI. With 2 bases clipped from V and 2 bases from J, the junction kept 4 bases outside the gene matches. In DNA form, the CDR3 reads TGTGCCAGCTCACCAATCGGACAGGCCACAGATACGCAGTATTTT. Translated, it gives CASSPIGQATDTQYF.

The chain combines TRBV9 with TRBJ2-2, with D perhaps matching TRBD1 (6 bases). The germline V gene encodes CDR1 SGDLS and CDR2 YYNGEE. CDR3 length: 18 residues. Trimming pared 0 bases from V and 2 bases from J, leaving 17 bases between. CDR3: CASSVDGRWGPNTGELFF. The CDR3 DNA follows: TGTGCCAGCAGCGTAGACGGCAGGTGGGGGCCCAACACCGGGGAGCTGTTTTTT.

V usage is TRBV29-1 and J usage is TRBJ1-5, with 7 bases that match TRBD1. Trimming cost V 7 bases and J 2 bases; bases outside gene matches: 5. Germline-derived CDR1 and CDR2 are SQVTM and ANQGSEA. This CDR3 region has 13 residues. DNA of the CDR3: TGCAGCGCCCAAGGGGGCCGCAATCAGCCCCAGCATTTT. Translating gives CSAQGGRNQPQHF.

The CDR3 spells CASSAGLAGGPHEQFF. In nucleotides, the CDR3 is TGTGCCAGCAGCGCGGGACTAGCGGGAGGGCCTCATGAGCAGTTCTTC. The chain is built from TRBV9 and TRBJ2-1, with 16 bases identical to TRBD2. With 3 bases clipped from V and 8 bases from J, the junction kept 5 bases outside the gene matches. CDR1 and CDR2 (germline): SGDLS, YYNGEE. The CDR3 is 16 amino acids.

As DNA, the CDR3 is TGTGCCAGCAGGGGACGGACAGGACTGTTTTTT. Its protein product is CASRGRTGLFF. This chain joins TRBV6-1 and TRBJ1-4; 7 bases match TRBD1. The CDR3 runs to 11 residues. J lost 13 bases, V lost 6 bases, and 5 bases had no gene match. Germline CDR1 MNHNS, CDR2 SASEGT.

This chain links TRBV5-1 with TRBJ1-4; 9 bases are shared with TRBD1. J lost 8 bases, V lost 0 bases, and 11 bases had no gene match. Germline assignment: CDR1 SGHRS and CDR2 YFSETQ. The CDR3 is made up of 17 amino acids. This chain's CDR3 is CASSLVSIGQGLEKLFF. DNA of the CDR3: TGCGCCAGCAGCTTGGTTTCTATTGGACAGGGGCTAGAAAAACTGTTTTTT. Filled out from reference TRBV5-1 and TRBJ1-4, the complete variable domain reads KAGVTQTPRYLIKTRGQQVTLSCSPISGHRSVSWYQQTPGQGLQFLFEYFSETQRNKGNFPGRFSGRQFSNSRSEMNVSTLELGDSALYLCASSLVSIGQGLEKLFFGSGTQLSVL.

On this clone itself: Different DNA sequences within this sample yield the same CDR3. The CDR3 sequence is CASDRADSGGYTF. The CDR3 nucleotides read TGTGCCAGTGACAGAGCCGATAGTGGTGGCTACACCTTC. The rearrangement links TRBV6-1 to TRBJ1-2, with D possibly TRBD1 on 5 matching bases. Trimming took 9 bases from V and 7 from J, leaving 18 bases between them. Per the germline V gene, CDR1 is MNHNS and CDR2 is SASEGT. The CDR3 length is 13 residues.

The chain recombines TRBV25-1 with TRBJ2-1; D gene unclear. The CDR3 is 11 residues long. Trimming left V 1 base short and J 9 bases short, with 4 bases between. CDR1 MGHDK and CDR2 SYGVNS come from the germline V gene. Written as DNA, the CDR3 is TGTGCCAGCAGTGAATCGGGTGAGCAGTTCTTC. Its translation is CASSESGEQFF.

This rearrangement joins TRBV6-5 to TRBJ1-3; D might be TRBD1 (5 bases). CDR1 and CDR2 (germline): MNHEY, SVGAGI. V shed 7 bases and J shed 0 bases, with 13 bases lying between them. The CDR3 has 15 residues. The CDR3 nucleotides are TGTGCCAGCACGGCTGGGGCGCCCTCTGGAAACACCATATATTTT. This translates into CASTAGAPSGNTIYF.

The V gene is TRBV7-8, the J gene TRBJ2-7; 8 bases align to TRBD2. The CDR3 is made up of 14 amino acids. V gave up 4 bases and J gave up 1 base; unmatched junction bases: 3. Germline V lookup: CDR1 SGHVS, CDR2 FQNEAQ. The CDR3 region is CASSWSGGSYEQYF. The DNA for the CDR3 is TGTGCCAGCAGCTGGTCGGGAGGGTCCTACGAGCAGTACTTC.

The V call is TRBV7-9, the J call TRBJ2-7; 8 nucleotides match TRBD1. V was clipped by 5 bases and J by 1 base; unmatched bases: 10. Germline CDR1 is SEHNR and CDR2 is FQNEAQ (reference sequence). The CDR3 runs 16 residues. The CDR3 DNA reads as TGTGCCAGCAGCCCGGGGCCGAGGACAGGGTCCTACGAGCAGTACTTC. Its translation is CASSPGPRTGSYEQYF.

This chain uses TRBV11-3 with TRBJ2-1; possible D gene TRBD1, 5 bases. CDR1 and CDR2 from the germline V gene are SGHNT and YENEEA. The CDR3 loop spans 18 amino acids. The V end was cut by 5 bases, the J end by 12 bases, with 32 bases between. The CDR3 is CASSPRGGWGGEDVGQFF. CDR3 coding DNA: TGTGCCAGCAGCCCAAGGGGTGGATGGGGTGGAGAAGATGTTGGGCAGTTCTTC.

The V and J genes are TRBV2 and TRBJ2-7, with D uncertain. The V end lost 1 base, the J end lost 2 bases, and 12 bases lay between the germline ends. This CDR3 region has 15 residues. CDR1 SNHLY and CDR2 FYNNEI come from the germline V gene. In nucleotides, the CDR3 is TGTGCCAGCAGTGAAGGGCAGAACCCCACCTACGAGCAGTACTTC. This translates into CASSEGQNPTYEQYF.

The gene calls are TRBV18 and TRBJ2-5; TRBD1 aligns across 9 bases. This CDR3 has 15 amino acids. The junction had 9 bases not matched to a gene; V was cut back by 6 bases and J by 4 bases. From germline, CDR1 is KGHSH and CDR2 LQKENI. CDR3 nucleotides: TGTGCCAGCTCCCAACGACAGGGGGGAGGAGAGACCCAGTACTTC. Translating gives CASSQRQGGGETQYF.

This clone turned up a few times. The rearrangement joins TRBV4-2 to TRBJ2-5, with 7 bases that match TRBD1. V shed 0 bases, J shed 5 bases, and the junction held 12 bases outside the gene matches. The length of the CDR3 is 17 residues. Germline-derived CDR1 and CDR2 are LGHNA and YNFKEQ. The CDR3 nucleotides are TGTGCCAGCAGCCAAGACTACGCCGACAGGGTGGCCGAGACCCAGTACTTC. It codes for CASSQDYADRVAETQYF.

The count of this clone is one. This chain links TRBV5-1 with TRBJ1-1; 9 bases align to TRBD1. V gave up 0 bases and J gave up 1 base; unmatched junction bases: 7. Germline V gene sequence: CDR1 SGHRS, CDR2 YFSETQ. This CDR3 spans 17 amino acids. The CDR3 sequence: CASSLDGTGRSNTEAFF. CDR3 DNA sequence: TGCGCCAGCAGCTTGGACGGGACAGGGCGATCGAACACTGAAGCTTTCTTT. Supplemented by reference TRBV5-1 and TRBJ1-1, the full variable domain reads KAGVTQTPRYLIKTRGQQVTLSCSPISGHRSVSWYQQTPGQGLQFLFEYFSETQRNKGNFPGRFSGRQFSNSRSEMNVSTLELGDSALYLCASSLDGTGRSNTEAFFGQGTRLTVV.

The chain carries TRBV19 and TRBJ1-1; 7 bases agree with TRBD1. Germline V gene sequence: CDR1 LNHDA, CDR2 SQIVND (reference sequence). The ends lost 3 bases at V and 5 bases at J; junction bases unmatched: 6. The CDR3 is 14 residues long. The CDR3 sequence is CASSMTGTRTEAFF. The DNA of the CDR3 is TGTGCCAGTAGTATGACAGGGACGAGAACTGAAGCTTTCTTT.

The chain's CDR3 is CASSLERGEGNSPLHF. For the CDR3, the DNA is TGCGCCAGCAGCTTGGAGCGGGGAGAGGGTAATTCACCCCTCCACTTT. V and J are TRBV5-1 and TRBJ1-6, with D uncertain. The CDR3 totals 16 residues. Trimming cost V 0 bases and J 6 bases, with 13 bases left between them. Germline assignment: CDR1 SGHRS and CDR2 YFSETQ.

The table lists this clone with a count of one. The CDR3 DNA sequence: TGCGCCAGCAGCCAAGATTGGGAGGACACTCGGTACTTC. Translation: CASSQDWEDTRYF. The chain has TRBV4-1 and TRBJ2-7; TRBD2 might be the D (6 bases). V lost 0 bases to trimming and J lost 12 bases, with 15 bases between them. The CDR3 covers 13 residues. Germline assignment: CDR1 MGHRA and CDR2 YSYEKL.

The chain recombines TRBV4-2 with TRBJ2-7; 8 positions agree with TRBD2. There are 16 residues in the CDR3. After removal of 0 bases from V and 5 bases from J, the junction contained 9 bases not matched to a gene. Germline values: CDR1 LGHNA, CDR2 YNFKEQ. The CDR3 sequence is CASSQDPSGLAHEQYF. Here the CDR3 DNA reads TGTGCCAGCAGCCAAGACCCTAGCGGGCTTGCCCACGAGCAGTACTTC.